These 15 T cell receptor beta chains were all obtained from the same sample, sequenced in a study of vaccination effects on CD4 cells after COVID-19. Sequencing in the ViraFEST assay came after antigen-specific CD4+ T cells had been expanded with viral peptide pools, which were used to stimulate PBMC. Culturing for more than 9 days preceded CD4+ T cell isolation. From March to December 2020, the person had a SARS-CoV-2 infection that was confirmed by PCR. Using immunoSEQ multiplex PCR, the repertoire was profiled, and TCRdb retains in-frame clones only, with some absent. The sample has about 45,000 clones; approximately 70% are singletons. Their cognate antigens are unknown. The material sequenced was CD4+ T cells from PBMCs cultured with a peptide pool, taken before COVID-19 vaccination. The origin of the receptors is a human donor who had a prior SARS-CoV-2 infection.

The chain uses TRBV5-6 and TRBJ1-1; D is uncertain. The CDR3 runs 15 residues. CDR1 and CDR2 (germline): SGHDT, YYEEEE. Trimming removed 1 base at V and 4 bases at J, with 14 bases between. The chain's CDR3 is CASSLPLGRATEAFF. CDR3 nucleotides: TGTGCCAGCAGCTTGCCGCTGGGAAGAGCCACTGAAGCTTTCTTT. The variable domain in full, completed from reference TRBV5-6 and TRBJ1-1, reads DAGVTQSPTHLIKTRGQQVTLRCSPKSGHDTVSWYQQALGQGPQFIFQYYEEEERQRGNFPDRFSGHQFPNYSSELNVNALLLGDSALYLCASSLPLGRATEAFFGQGTRLTVV.

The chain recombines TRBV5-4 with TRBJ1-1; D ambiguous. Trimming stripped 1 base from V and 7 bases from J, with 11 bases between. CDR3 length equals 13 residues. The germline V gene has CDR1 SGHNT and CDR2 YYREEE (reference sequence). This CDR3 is CASSLFVSDEAFF. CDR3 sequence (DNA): TGTGCCAGCAGCTTGTTCGTCTCCGATGAAGCTTTCTTT.

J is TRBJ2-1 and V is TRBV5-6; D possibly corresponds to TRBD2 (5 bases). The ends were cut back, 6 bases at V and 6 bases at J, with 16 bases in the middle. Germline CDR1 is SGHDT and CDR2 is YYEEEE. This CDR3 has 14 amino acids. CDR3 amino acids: CASTLNGLTNEQFF. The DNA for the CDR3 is TGTGCCAGCACTCTTAACGGACTTACCAATGAGCAGTTCTTC.

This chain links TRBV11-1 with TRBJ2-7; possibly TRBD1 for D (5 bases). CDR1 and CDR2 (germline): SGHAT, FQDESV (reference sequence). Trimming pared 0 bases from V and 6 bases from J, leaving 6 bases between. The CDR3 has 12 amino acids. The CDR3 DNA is TGTGCCAGCAGCTTAGCAGGGGTCGAGCAGTACTTC. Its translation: CASSLAGVEQYF.

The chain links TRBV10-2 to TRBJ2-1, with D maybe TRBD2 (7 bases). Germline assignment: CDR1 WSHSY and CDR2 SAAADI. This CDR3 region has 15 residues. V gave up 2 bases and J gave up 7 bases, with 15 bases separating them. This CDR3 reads CASSETYGGLNEQFF. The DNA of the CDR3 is TGCGCCAGCAGTGAGACGTACGGGGGGCTAAATGAGCAGTTCTTC.

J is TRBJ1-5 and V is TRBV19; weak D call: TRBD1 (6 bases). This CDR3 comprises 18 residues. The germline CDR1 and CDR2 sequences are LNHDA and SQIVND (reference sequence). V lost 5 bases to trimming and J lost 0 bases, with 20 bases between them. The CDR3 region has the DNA TGTGCCAGTAGTCCGCAAGCCCCGACAGGTTATAGCAATCAGCCCCAGCATTTT. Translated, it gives CASSPQAPTGYSNQPQHF.

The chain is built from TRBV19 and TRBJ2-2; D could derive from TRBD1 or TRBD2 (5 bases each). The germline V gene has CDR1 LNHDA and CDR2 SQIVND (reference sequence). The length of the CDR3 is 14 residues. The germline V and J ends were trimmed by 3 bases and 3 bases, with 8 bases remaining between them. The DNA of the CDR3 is TGTGCCAGTAGTATTAGGGGACACACCGGGGAGCTGTTTTTT. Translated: CASSIRGHTGELFF.

CDR3 coding DNA: TGTGCCAGCACCCCCCCAGGACGGAACACTGAAGCTTTCTTT. This gives the protein CASTPPGRNTEAFF. The V call is TRBV13, the J call TRBJ1-1; no definite D call. The V end was cut by 7 bases, the J end by 1 base, with 13 bases between. In germline, CDR1 is PRHDT, CDR2 FYEKMQ (reference sequence). The CDR3 length is 14 residues.

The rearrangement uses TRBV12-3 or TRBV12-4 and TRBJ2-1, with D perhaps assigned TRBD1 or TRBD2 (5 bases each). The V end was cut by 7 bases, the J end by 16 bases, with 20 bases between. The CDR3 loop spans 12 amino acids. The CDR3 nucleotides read TGTGCCAGCACCCAGAACCGGGACGGAAATTTCTTC. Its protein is CASTQNRDGNFF.

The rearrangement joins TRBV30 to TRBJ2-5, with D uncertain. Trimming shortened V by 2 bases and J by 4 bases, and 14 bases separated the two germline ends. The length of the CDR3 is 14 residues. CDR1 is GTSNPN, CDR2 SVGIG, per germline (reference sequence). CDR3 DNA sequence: TGTGCCTGGAGTCCGACATCCCAATTAGAGACCCAGTACTTC. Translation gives CAWSPTSQLETQYF.

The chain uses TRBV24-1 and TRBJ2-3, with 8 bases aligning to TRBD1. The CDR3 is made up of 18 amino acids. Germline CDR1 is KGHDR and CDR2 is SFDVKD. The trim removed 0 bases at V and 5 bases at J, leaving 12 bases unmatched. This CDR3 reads CATSDLPTPGGLGDTQYF. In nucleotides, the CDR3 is TGTGCCACCAGTGATTTGCCGACCCCAGGGGGCCTTGGAGATACGCAGTATTTT.

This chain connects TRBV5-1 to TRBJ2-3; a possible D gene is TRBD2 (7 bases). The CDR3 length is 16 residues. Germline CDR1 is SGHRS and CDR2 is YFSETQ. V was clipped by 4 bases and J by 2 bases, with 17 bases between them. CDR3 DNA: TGCGCCAGCAGCCGGGTGGGGGCGGGGGACACAGATACGCAGTATTTT. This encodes CASSRVGAGDTDTQYF.

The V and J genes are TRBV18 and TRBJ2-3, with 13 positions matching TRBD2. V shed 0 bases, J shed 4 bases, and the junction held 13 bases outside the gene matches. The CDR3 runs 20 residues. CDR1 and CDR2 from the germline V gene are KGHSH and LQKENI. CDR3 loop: CASSPPTSGGRVLLADTQYF. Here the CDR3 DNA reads TGTGCCAGCTCACCACCGACTAGCGGGGGGCGGGTCCTCCTCGCAGATACGCAGTATTTT.

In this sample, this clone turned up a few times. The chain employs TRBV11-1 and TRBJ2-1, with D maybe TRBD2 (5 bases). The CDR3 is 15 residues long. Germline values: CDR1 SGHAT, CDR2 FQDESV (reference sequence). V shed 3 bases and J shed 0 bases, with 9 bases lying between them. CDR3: CASSFGLPSYNEQFF. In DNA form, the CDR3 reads TGTGCCAGCAGCTTTGGACTTCCCTCCTACAATGAGCAGTTCTTC.

The CDR3 DNA is TGTGCCAGCACCCCTCAGATACGGCTAGCGGGTGTCTACGAGCAGTACTTC. It translates to CASTPQIRLAGVYEQYF. V usage is TRBV6-2 or TRBV6-3 and J usage is TRBJ2-7; TRBD2 agrees at 8 bases. This CDR3 is built from 17 residues. The V gene end was trimmed by 7 bases and the J gene end by 3 bases; junction bases not matched to a gene: 17. The germline V gene encodes CDR1 MNHEY and CDR2 SVGEGT.